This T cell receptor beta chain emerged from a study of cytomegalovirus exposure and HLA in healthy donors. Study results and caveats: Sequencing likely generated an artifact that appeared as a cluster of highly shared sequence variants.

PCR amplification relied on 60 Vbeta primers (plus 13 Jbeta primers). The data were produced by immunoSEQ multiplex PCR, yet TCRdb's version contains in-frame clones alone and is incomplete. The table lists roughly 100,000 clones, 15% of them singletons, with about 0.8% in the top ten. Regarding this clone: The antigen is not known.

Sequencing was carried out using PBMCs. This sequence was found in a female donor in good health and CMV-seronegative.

CDR3 nucleotides: TGTGCCAGCAGTGAAGCAATTAGCGGGGCCTACAATGAGCAGTTCTTC. Encoded protein: CASSEAISGAYNEQFF. The gene calls are TRBV6-1 and TRBJ2-1; TRBD2 matches at 8 bases. Germline CDR1 MNHNS, CDR2 SASEGT. The ends lost 0 bases at V and 2 bases at J; junction bases unmatched: 3. This CDR3 region has 16 residues.